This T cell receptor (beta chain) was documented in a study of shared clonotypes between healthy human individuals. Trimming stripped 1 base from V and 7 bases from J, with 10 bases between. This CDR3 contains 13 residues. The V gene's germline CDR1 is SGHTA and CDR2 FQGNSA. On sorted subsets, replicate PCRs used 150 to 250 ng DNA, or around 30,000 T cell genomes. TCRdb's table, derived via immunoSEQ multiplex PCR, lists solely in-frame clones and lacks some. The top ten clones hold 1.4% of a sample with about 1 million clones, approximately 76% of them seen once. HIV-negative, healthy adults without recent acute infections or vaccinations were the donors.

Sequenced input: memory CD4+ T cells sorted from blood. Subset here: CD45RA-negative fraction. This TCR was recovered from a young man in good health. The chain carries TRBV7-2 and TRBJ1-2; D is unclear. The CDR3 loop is CASSLDTPSGYTF. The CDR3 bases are TGTGCCAGCAGCTTAGACACCCCTAGTGGCTACACCTTC.